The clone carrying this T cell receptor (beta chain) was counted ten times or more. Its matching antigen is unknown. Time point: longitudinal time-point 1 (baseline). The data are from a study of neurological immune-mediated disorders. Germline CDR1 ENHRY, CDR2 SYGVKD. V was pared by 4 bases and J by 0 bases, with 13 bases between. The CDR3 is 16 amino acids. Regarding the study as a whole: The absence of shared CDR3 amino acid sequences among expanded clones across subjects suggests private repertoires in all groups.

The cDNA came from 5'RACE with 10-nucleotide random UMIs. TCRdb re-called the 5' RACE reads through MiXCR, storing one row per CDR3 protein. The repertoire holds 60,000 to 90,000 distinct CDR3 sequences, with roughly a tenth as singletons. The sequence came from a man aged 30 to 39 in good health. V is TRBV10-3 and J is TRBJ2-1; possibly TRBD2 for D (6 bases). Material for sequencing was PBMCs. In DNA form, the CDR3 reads TGTGCCATCAGTGGGAGGGAGTCCAGCTCCTACAATGAGCAGTTCTTC. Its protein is CAISGRESSSYNEQFF.